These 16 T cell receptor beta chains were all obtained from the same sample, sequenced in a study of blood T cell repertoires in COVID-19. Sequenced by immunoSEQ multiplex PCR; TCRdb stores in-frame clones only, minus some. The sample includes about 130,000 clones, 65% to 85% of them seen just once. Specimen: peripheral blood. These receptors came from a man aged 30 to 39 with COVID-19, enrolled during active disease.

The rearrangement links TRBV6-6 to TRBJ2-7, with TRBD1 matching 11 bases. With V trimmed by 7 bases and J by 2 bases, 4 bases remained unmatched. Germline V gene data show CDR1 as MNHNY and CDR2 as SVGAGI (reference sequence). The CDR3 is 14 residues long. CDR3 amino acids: CASTRDRGTYEQYF. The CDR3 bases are TGTGCCAGCACCCGGGACAGGGGGACCTACGAGCAGTACTTC.

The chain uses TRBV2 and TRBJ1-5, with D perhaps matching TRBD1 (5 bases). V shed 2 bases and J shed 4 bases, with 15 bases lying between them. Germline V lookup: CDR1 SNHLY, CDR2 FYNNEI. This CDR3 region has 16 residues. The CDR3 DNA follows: TGTGCCAGCAGTGAACTGTTTCTAACAGGAAATCAGCCCCAGCATTTT. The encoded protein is CASSELFLTGNQPQHF.

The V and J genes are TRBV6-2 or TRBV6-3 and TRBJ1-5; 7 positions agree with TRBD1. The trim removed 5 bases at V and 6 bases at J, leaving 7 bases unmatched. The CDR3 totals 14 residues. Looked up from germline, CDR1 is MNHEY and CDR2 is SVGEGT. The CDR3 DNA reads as TGTGCCAGCAGTCGACAGGGAACGGGTCAGCCCCAGCATTTT. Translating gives CASSRQGTGQPQHF.

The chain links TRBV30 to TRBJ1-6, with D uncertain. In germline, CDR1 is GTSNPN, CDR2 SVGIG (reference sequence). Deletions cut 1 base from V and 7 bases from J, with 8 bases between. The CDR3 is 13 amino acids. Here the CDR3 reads CAWSDTENSPLHF. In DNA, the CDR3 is TGTGCCTGGAGTGATACAGAAAATTCACCCCTCCACTTT.

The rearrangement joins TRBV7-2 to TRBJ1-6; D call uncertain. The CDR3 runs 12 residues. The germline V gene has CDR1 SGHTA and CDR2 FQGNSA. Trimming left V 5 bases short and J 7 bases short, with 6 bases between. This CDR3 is CASSPNNSPLHF. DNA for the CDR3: TGTGCCAGCAGCCCTAACAATTCACCCCTCCACTTT.

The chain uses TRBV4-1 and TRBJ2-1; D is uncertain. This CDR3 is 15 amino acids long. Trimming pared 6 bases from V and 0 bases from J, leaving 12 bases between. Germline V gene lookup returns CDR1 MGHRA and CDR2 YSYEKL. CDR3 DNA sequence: TGCGCCAGCAGTACTGTGTCTAACTCCTACAATGAGCAGTTCTTC. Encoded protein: CASSTVSNSYNEQFF.

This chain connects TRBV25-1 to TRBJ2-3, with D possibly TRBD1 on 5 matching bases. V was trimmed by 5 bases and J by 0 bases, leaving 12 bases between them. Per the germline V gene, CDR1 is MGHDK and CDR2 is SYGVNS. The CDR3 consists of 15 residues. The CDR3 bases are TGTGCCAGCAGTCTTTCTGGGGCAAGCACAGATACGCAGTATTTT. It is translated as CASSLSGASTDTQYF.

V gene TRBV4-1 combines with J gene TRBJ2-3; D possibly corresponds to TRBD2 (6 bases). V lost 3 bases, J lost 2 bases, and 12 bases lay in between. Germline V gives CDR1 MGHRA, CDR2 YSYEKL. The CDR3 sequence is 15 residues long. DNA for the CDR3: TGCGCCAGCAGCCATGTCGGGGGAGCCACAGATACGCAGTATTTT. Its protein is CASSHVGGATDTQYF.

Here the CDR3 DNA reads TGTGCCAGCAGTGAAGACAGAGTGGGGGAGCTGTTTTTT. Its translation: CASSEDRVGELFF. The chain combines TRBV6-1 with TRBJ2-2; no clear D. Trimming pared 1 base from V and 8 bases from J, leaving 8 bases between. The CDR3 contains 13 residues. CDR1 and CDR2 (germline): MNHNS, SASEGT.

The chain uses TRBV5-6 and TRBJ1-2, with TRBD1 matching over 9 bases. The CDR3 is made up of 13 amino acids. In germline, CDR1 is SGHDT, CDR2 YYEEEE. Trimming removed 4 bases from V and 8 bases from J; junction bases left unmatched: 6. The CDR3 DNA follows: TGTGCCAGCAGCCCCGGGACAGGGATCGGCTACACCTTC. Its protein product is CASSPGTGIGYTF. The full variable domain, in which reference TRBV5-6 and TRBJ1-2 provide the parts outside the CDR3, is DAGVTQSPTHLIKTRGQQVTLRCSPKSGHDTVSWYQQALGQGPQFIFQYYEEEERQRGNFPDRFSGHQFPNYSSELNVNALLLGDSALYLCASSPGTGIGYTFGSGTRLTVV.

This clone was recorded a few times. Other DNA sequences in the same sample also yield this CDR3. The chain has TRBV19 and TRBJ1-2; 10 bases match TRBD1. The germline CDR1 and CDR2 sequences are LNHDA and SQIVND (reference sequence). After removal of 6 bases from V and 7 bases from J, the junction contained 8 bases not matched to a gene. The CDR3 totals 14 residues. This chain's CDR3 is CASSSDRGRGGYTF. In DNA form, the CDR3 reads TGTGCCAGTAGCTCAGACAGGGGGCGCGGTGGCTACACCTTC.

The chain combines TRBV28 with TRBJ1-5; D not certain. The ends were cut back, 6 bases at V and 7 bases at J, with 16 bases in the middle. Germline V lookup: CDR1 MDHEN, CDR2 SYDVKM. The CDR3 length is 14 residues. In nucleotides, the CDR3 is TGTGCCAGCAGCCCCCCGGCCGGGTACCAGCCCCAGCATTTT. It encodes CASSPPAGYQPQHF.

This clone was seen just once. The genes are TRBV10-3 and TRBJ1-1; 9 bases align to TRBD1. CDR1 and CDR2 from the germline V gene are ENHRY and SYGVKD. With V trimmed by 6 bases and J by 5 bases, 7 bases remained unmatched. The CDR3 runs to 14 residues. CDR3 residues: CAIRADRGGTEAFF. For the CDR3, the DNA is TGTGCCATCAGGGCGGACAGGGGAGGGACTGAAGCTTTCTTT.

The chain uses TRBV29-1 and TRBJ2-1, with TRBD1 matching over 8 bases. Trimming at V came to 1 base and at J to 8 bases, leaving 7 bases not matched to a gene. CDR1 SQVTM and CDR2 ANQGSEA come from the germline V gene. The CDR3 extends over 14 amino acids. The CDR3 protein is CSVEGRGLFDEQFF. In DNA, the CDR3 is TGCAGCGTTGAAGGCAGGGGGCTTTTTGATGAGCAGTTCTTC.

CDR3 in amino acids: CASSGAGQVDTIYF. The CDR3 DNA follows: TGTGCCAGCAGTGGGGCCGGACAGGTAGACACCATATATTTT. The chain employs TRBV28 and TRBJ1-3; 7 bases line up with TRBD1. The V and J ends lost 5 bases and 8 bases, in that order; junction bases with no gene match: 9. This CDR3 comprises 14 residues. Germline assignment: CDR1 MDHEN and CDR2 SYDVKM.

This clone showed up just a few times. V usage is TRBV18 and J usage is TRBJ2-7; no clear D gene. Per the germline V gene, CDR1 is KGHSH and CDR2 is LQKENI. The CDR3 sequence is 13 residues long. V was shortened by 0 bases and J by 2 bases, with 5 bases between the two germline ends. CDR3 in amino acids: CASSPPSTYEQYF. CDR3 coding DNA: TGTGCCAGCTCACCACCGAGTACCTACGAGCAGTACTTC.